The 5 T cell receptor beta chains listed next were all sequenced from one sample in a study of T cells after yellow fever vaccination. TCRdb called the 5' RACE reads again in MiXCR, with one record for every CDR3 protein. Of some 150,000 distinct CDR3 sequences in the sample, about a tenth were seen once. The specimen comprised CD8+ T cells sorted from PBMCs, sampled 45 days after the yellow fever booster vaccination. The receptors originated from a man aged 18 to 29 who received the YFV17D yellow fever vaccine.

This clonotype was recorded a few times. This chain links TRBV7-9 with TRBJ1-6; a weak D match, TRBD1 (5 bases). Per germline, CDR1 SEHNR and CDR2 FQNEAQ (reference sequence). This CDR3 region has 13 residues. Trimming left V 6 bases short and J 8 bases short, with 11 bases between. The CDR3 sequence: CASRGIRDSPLHF. For the CDR3, the DNA is TGTGCCAGCAGGGGGATCAGGGATTCACCCCTCCACTTT.

J is TRBJ2-2 and V is TRBV7-3; D is tentatively TRBD1 or TRBD2 (5 bases each). Trimming removed 0 bases from V and 5 bases from J, with 13 bases in between. The germline V gene has CDR1 SGHTA and CDR2 FQGTGA. The length of the CDR3 is 16 residues. In DNA, the CDR3 is TGTGCCAGCAGCTTAACGGGAAAGGGGAGAACCGGGGAGCTGTTTTTT. This encodes CASSLTGKGRTGELFF.

CDR3 in DNA: TGCGCCAGCAGCACTCCATCTCGACTAGCGGGGGGCCTCGCGGGCGATGAGCAGTTCTTC. This sequence encodes CASSTPSRLAGGLAGDEQFF. This rearrangement joins TRBV4-1 to TRBJ2-1; 13 bases align to TRBD2. V trimming: 5 bases; J trimming: 8 bases; junction bases outside the gene matches: 21. The CDR3 totals 20 residues. Germline V gene data show CDR1 as MGHRA and CDR2 as YSYEKL.

This clonotype was seen a few times. This chain joins TRBV20-1 and TRBJ2-5; 8 nucleotides align to TRBD2. The CDR3 extends over 17 amino acids. After removal of 3 bases from V and 5 bases from J, the junction contained 17 bases not matched to a gene. Germline V gene lookup returns CDR1 DFQATT and CDR2 SNEGSKA (reference sequence). CDR3 DNA sequence: TGCAGTGCTAGCGATGGTAGCGGGAATCCAAGACTGGAGACCCAGTACTTC. Its translation is CSASDGSGNPRLETQYF.

By share of the sample, this clonotype is medium-sized. V gene TRBV4-2 combines with J gene TRBJ2-1; 9 positions agree with TRBD2. This CDR3 is 15 amino acids long. J was trimmed by 3 bases and V by 0 bases; bases with no gene match: 0. CDR1 is LGHNA, CDR2 YNFKEQ, per germline. The CDR3 coding sequence is TGTGCCAGCAGCCAAGAGCGGGGGGGCTACAATGAGCAGTTCTTC. Its protein is CASSQERGGYNEQFF.